The T cell receptor (beta chain) under discussion was sequenced for a study of cytomegalovirus exposure and HLA in healthy donors. Study-wide context: An analysis done earlier identified 117 million unique TCR beta sequences from 200 million or so T cells. Study-level points and caveats: In a later analysis, a genetic analysis reported fewer productive-TCR N-insertions in an Asian-associated ancestry cluster than the cohort average. Common viral pathogens were later found to be apparently linked to several of the most significant clusters.

In the PCR, 60 Vbeta and 13 Jbeta primers were used. Clones were read by immunoSEQ multiplex PCR, and TCRdb kept only the in-frame ones, dropping some. The table has some 180,000 clones, about 80% seen once. This CDR3 spans 15 amino acids. The J segment lost 5 bases and the V segment lost 1 base, leaving 1 base of the junction unmatched. CDR1 and CDR2 from the germline V gene are SEHNR and FQNEAQ (reference sequence). Comment on this clone: Its antigen remains unknown.

Although they were nominally healthy when sampled, donors likely had unrecorded immune exposures. The sample was PBMCs. This chain connects TRBV7-9 to TRBJ2-2; 10 nucleotides align to TRBD2. The receptor was isolated from a woman in her twenties or thirties in good health and CMV-seropositive. The CDR3 sequence: CASSLELAGTGELFF. DNA for the CDR3: TGTGCCAGCAGCTTAGAACTAGCGGGGACCGGGGAGCTGTTTTTT.